The next 27 T cell receptor beta chains were all read from a single sample in a study of patients and donors after allogeneic stem cell transplantation. TCRdb reanalysed the RT-PCR reads using MiXCR and keeps one entry per CDR3 protein. The data hold fewer than 500,000 distinct CDR3 sequences, with 16% observed a single time. Material: blood, either unsorted or a sorted T cell fraction (not recorded which). These receptors came from a human donor who was either an allogeneic HSCT recipient or a stem cell or donor lymphocyte infusion donor (not recorded which). It is not recorded whose cells these are; they may come from a transplant donor.

The chain uses TRBV19 and TRBJ2-2; 11 bases align to TRBD2. V shed 6 bases and J 0 bases; nucleotides not matched to a gene: 3. In germline, CDR1 is LNHDA, CDR2 SQIVND (reference sequence). This CDR3 has 16 residues. CDR3 loop: CASRGLAVANTGELFF. The CDR3 DNA reads as TGTGCCAGTAGGGGACTAGCGGTCGCGAACACCGGGGAGCTGTTTTTT.

This clonotype has just a few counts. V is TRBV11-2 and J is TRBJ2-5; TRBD2 matches 10 bases. The V gene's germline CDR1 is SGHAT and CDR2 FQNNGV. The CDR3 is made up of 15 amino acids. The J segment lost 5 bases and the V segment lost 2 bases, leaving 5 bases of the junction unmatched. Written as DNA, the CDR3 is TGTGCCAGCAGCTTAAGCGGGGGGGCCGGGGAGACCCAGTACTTC. Translated, it gives CASSLSGGAGETQYF.

This clonotype was observed many times. The chain has TRBV29-1 and TRBJ2-7; D perhaps matches TRBD1 (5 bases). CDR1 SQVTM and CDR2 ANQGSEA come from the germline V gene. CDR3 length equals 12 residues. Trimming took off 4 bases at V and 1 base at J, with 8 bases between the two ends. CDR3 in DNA: TGCAGCGTTGGGTCAGGGTCCTACGAGCAGTACTTC. Residues: CSVGSGSYEQYF.

CDR3 nucleotides: TGTGCCAGTAGTCGGGAGTCCCTCGAGTACTACTATGGCTACACCTTC. Amino acid sequence: CASSRESLEYYYGYTF. The chain recombines TRBV19 with TRBJ1-2, with no clear D. CDR1 is LNHDA, CDR2 SQIVND, per germline (reference sequence). The CDR3 spans 16 residues. Trimming took off 5 bases at V and 3 bases at J, with 19 bases between the two ends.

This clonotype appeared a few times. CDR3 in amino acids: CASSFRTKGTDTQYF. Written as DNA, the CDR3 is TGCGCCAGCAGCTTCAGGACAAAGGGCACAGATACGCAGTATTTT. The chain couples TRBV5-1 to TRBJ2-3; the D gene is possibly TRBD1 (5 bases). The CDR3 is 15 amino acids. The V end was cut by 2 bases, the J end by 1 base, with 11 bases between. CDR1 and CDR2 from the germline V gene are SGHRS and YFSETQ.

There are many counts of this clonotype. This chain links TRBV2 with TRBJ1-5; 9 bases agree with TRBD1. CDR1 and CDR2 from the germline V gene are SNHLY and FYNNEI. The CDR3 runs 16 residues. V was pared by 0 bases and J by 7 bases, with 7 bases of the junction left unmatched. CDR3 protein: CASSEAGTGGWQPQHF. Here the CDR3 DNA reads TGTGCCAGCAGTGAAGCGGGAACAGGGGGCTGGCAGCCCCAGCATTTT.

The CDR3 loop is CASSGGQGLFDTQYF. The DNA of the CDR3 is TGCGCCAGCAGCGGTGGACAGGGCCTTTTTGATACGCAGTATTTT. The chain uses TRBV5-1 and TRBJ2-3; 8 nucleotides line up with TRBD1. Germline V gene lookup returns CDR1 SGHRS and CDR2 YFSETQ. The CDR3 consists of 15 residues. Trimming cost V 4 bases and J 6 bases; bases outside gene matches: 10. Based on the CDR3 plus reference TRBV5-1 and TRBJ2-3, the full variable domain is KAGVTQTPRYLIKTRGQQVTLSCSPISGHRSVSWYQQTPGQGLQFLFEYFSETQRNKGNFPGRFSGRQFSNSRSEMNVSTLELGDSALYLCASSGGQGLFDTQYFGPGTRLTVL.

In this sample, this clonotype turned up many times. This rearrangement joins TRBV5-1 to TRBJ2-7; 8 nucleotides match TRBD1. CDR1 is SGHRS and CDR2 is YFSETQ in the germline V gene. The CDR3 has 14 residues. Germline trimming cut 0 bases from V and 4 bases from J; bases unmatched to any gene: 3. The CDR3 reads CASSLGDRGYEQYF. Here the CDR3 DNA reads TGCGCCAGCAGCTTGGGCGACAGGGGTTACGAGCAGTACTTC.

V gene TRBV6-2 or TRBV6-3 combines with J gene TRBJ1-1, with D possibly TRBD1 on 6 matching bases. The CDR3 totals 20 residues. CDR1 is MNHEY, CDR2 SVGEGT, per germline. The V and J ends lost 0 bases and 0 bases respectively, with 23 bases between them. The CDR3 reads CASSYSGPTKTGIMNTEAFF. As DNA, the CDR3 is TGTGCCAGCAGTTACTCGGGACCAACCAAGACAGGTATTATGAACACTGAAGCTTTCTTT.

The genes are TRBV30 and TRBJ2-1; 10 nucleotides match TRBD2. The CDR3 contains 14 residues. The ends lost 5 bases at V and 4 bases at J; junction bases unmatched: 5. Germline-derived CDR1 and CDR2 are GTSNPN and SVGIG (reference sequence). In nucleotides, the CDR3 is TGTGCCTGGTCCGGGACTAGCGCATACAATGAGCAGTTCTTC. It encodes CAWSGTSAYNEQFF.

This clonotype appeared many times. The CDR3, as DNA: TGTGCCAGCAGCTTAGTGCCGGGAATATACAATGAGCAGTTCTTC. Protein product: CASSLVPGIYNEQFF. J is TRBJ2-1 and V is TRBV7-8, with a tentative D call TRBD2 (5 bases). CDR1 and CDR2 (germline): SGHVS, FQNEAQ. This CDR3 spans 15 amino acids. V lost 1 base, J lost 4 bases, and 11 bases lay in between. Filled out from reference TRBV7-8 and TRBJ2-1, the complete variable domain reads GAGVSQSPRYKVAKRGQDVALRCDPISGHVSLFWYQQALGQGPEFLTYFQNEAQLDKSGLPSDRFFAERPEGSVSTLKIQRTQQEDSAVYLCASSLVPGIYNEQFFGPGTRLTVL.

The chain carries TRBV4-3 and TRBJ2-7, with 12 bases fitting TRBD1. With V trimmed by 4 bases and J by 3 bases, 10 bases remained unmatched. Per germline, CDR1 LGHNA and CDR2 YSLEER. This CDR3 has 17 amino acids. The CDR3 loop is CASSPGTGGASDYEQYF. CDR3 bases: TGCGCCAGCAGCCCAGGGACAGGGGGCGCGTCTGACTACGAGCAGTACTTC.

This clonotype has just a few counts. The V and J genes are TRBV18 and TRBJ2-5, with D perhaps matching TRBD1 or TRBD2 (6 bases each). V lost 5 bases, J lost 5 bases, and 18 bases lay in between. The CDR3 is 15 residues long. CDR1 KGHSH and CDR2 LQKENI come from the germline V gene. CDR3 nucleotide sequence: TGTGCCAGCTCATCCCGATTAGGGGGGTTGGAGACCCAGTACTTC. Protein: CASSSRLGGLETQYF.

This clonotype turned up a few times. V and J are TRBV5-1 and TRBJ2-5; a weak D match, TRBD1 (6 bases). From germline, CDR1 is SGHRS and CDR2 YFSETQ. CDR3 size: 14 residues. Trimming took 0 bases from V and 4 from J, leaving 10 bases between them. In DNA, the CDR3 is TGCGCCAGCAGCTTGGCGCCAGGGGCAGAGACCCAGTACTTC. Its translation is CASSLAPGAETQYF.

This clonotype has more than one count but fewer than ten. The rearrangement links TRBV6-2 or TRBV6-3 to TRBJ2-1; D gene unclear. V shed 8 bases and J shed 12 bases, with 11 bases lying between them. CDR1 is MNHEY and CDR2 is SVGEGT in the germline V gene. This CDR3 has 10 residues. The CDR3 sequence is CASGQLRQFF. The CDR3 nucleotides read TGTGCCAGCGGCCAATTAAGGCAGTTCTTC.

The J gene is TRBJ1-2, the V gene TRBV9; D ambiguous. The germline CDR1 and CDR2 sequences are SGDLS and YYNGEE. The germline V and J ends were trimmed by 2 bases and 4 bases, with 15 bases remaining between them. The CDR3 is 15 residues long. CDR3 in amino acids: CASSVTAVSTYGYTF. CDR3 nucleotides: TGTGCCAGCAGCGTCACCGCTGTGAGCACCTATGGCTACACCTTC.

The J gene is TRBJ1-1, the V gene TRBV5-1, with D tentatively TRBD1 (5 bases). Per the germline V gene, CDR1 is SGHRS and CDR2 is YFSETQ. CDR3 length: 15 residues. V dropped 4 bases and J dropped 2 bases, with 15 bases sitting between them. CDR3 residues: CASSRSGSGNTEAFF. The CDR3 DNA reads as TGCGCCAGCAGCCGATCAGGGTCTGGAAACACTGAAGCTTTCTTT.

The table lists this clonotype with many counts. The V call is TRBV5-6, the J call TRBJ2-4, with D perhaps TRBD2 (7 bases). Trimming took 5 bases from V and 0 from J, leaving 18 bases between them. CDR1 is SGHDT and CDR2 is YYEEEE in the germline V gene. The CDR3 spans 17 residues. CDR3: CASSPHRGGLAKNIQYF. CDR3 in DNA: TGTGCCAGCAGTCCCCATAGGGGGGGGCTAGCCAAAAACATTCAGTACTTC. Looking up the rest from reference TRBV5-6 and TRBJ2-4 gives the full variable domain: DAGVTQSPTHLIKTRGQQVTLRCSPKSGHDTVSWYQQALGQGPQFIFQYYEEEERQRGNFPDRFSGHQFPNYSSELNVNALLLGDSALYLCASSPHRGGLAKNIQYFGAGTRLSVL.

This clonotype was counted only a few times. This sequence joins TRBV6-1 and TRBJ2-6; a weak D match, TRBD2 (6 bases). The CDR3 is 17 residues long. Between the trimmed V and J ends, which lost 6 bases and 1 base, there was a span of 16 bases. Germline values: CDR1 MNHNS, CDR2 SASEGT. The CDR3 coding sequence is TGTGCCAGCAGCTATAATATGCGGGATTCTGGGGCCAACGTCCTGACTTTC. This encodes CASSYNMRDSGANVLTF.

This clonotype occurred a few times. The chain employs TRBV3-1 and TRBJ2-3; 8 bases fit TRBD2. This CDR3 spans 17 amino acids. V lost 2 bases, J lost 0 bases, and 7 bases stayed unmatched. Germline CDR1 is LGHDT and CDR2 is YNNKEL (reference sequence). This chain's CDR3 is CASSQLSSGTSTDTQYF. The CDR3 DNA sequence: TGTGCCAGCAGCCAATTAAGTAGCGGGACTAGCACAGATACGCAGTATTTT.

V and J are TRBV4-3 and TRBJ2-7; unclear D gene. Germline V lookup: CDR1 LGHNA, CDR2 YSLEER. The CDR3 loop spans 13 amino acids. Trimming removed 0 bases from V and 6 bases from J, with 9 bases in between. The chain's CDR3 is CASSQDLWGEQYF. DNA of the CDR3: TGCGCCAGCAGCCAAGATTTATGGGGCGAGCAGTACTTC.

This clonotype was seen a handful of times. The gene calls are TRBV10-3 and TRBJ1-2; no reliable D call. Deletions cut 4 bases from V and 7 bases from J, with 13 bases between. The germline CDR1 and CDR2 sequences are ENHRY and SYGVKD. The CDR3 covers 13 residues. CDR3 region: CAISGGMGVGYTF. The CDR3 coding sequence is TGTGCCATCAGTGGTGGAATGGGTGTTGGCTACACCTTC.

This clonotype was picked up a small number of times. V usage is TRBV6-5 and J usage is TRBJ1-1; 10 positions agree with TRBD1. The trim removed 2 bases at V and 10 bases at J, leaving 7 bases unmatched. From germline, CDR1 is MNHEY and CDR2 SVGAGI. This CDR3 contains 14 residues. CDR3 sequence: CASSYRGTGDPAFF. CDR3 nucleotide sequence: TGTGCCAGCAGTTACAGGGGGACAGGGGACCCAGCTTTCTTT.

This chain uses TRBV28 with TRBJ2-1, with D possibly being TRBD1 (6 bases). The V and J ends lost 5 bases and 5 bases respectively, with 16 bases between them. CDR1 MDHEN and CDR2 SYDVKM come from the germline V gene. CDR3 length equals 15 residues. Here the CDR3 reads CASSPHRGRDNEQFF. CDR3 nucleotides: TGTGCCAGCAGTCCCCATAGGGGGAGAGACAATGAGCAGTTCTTC.

The J gene is TRBJ2-1, the V gene TRBV5-6, with 10 bases lining up with TRBD2. From germline, CDR1 is SGHDT and CDR2 YYEEEE. The CDR3 sequence is 15 residues long. V lost 4 bases and J lost 6; bases outside the gene matches: 7. The DNA for the CDR3 is TGTGCCAGCAGCGTCAGCGGGAGGGCCCCCAATGAGCAGTTCTTC. Amino acid sequence: CASSVSGRAPNEQFF. The full variable domain, with the rest looked up from reference TRBV5-6 and TRBJ2-1, is DAGVTQSPTHLIKTRGQQVTLRCSPKSGHDTVSWYQQALGQGPQFIFQYYEEEERQRGNFPDRFSGHQFPNYSSELNVNALLLGDSALYLCASSVSGRAPNEQFFGPGTRLTVL.

In this sample, this clonotype turned up a few times. J is TRBJ1-1 and V is TRBV4-1; the D gene is possibly TRBD1 (6 bases). CDR3 length: 15 residues. CDR1 and CDR2 (germline): MGHRA, YSYEKL. V shed 2 bases and J shed 1 base, with 11 bases lying between them. CDR3 bases: TGCGCCAGCAGCCAATGGGGCAGGGGGAACACTGAAGCTTTCTTT. As protein: CASSQWGRGNTEAFF.

This chain connects TRBV25-1 to TRBJ1-2, with D maybe TRBD1 (6 bases). The V gene lost 3 bases and the J gene lost 4 bases, with 18 bases spanning the gap. The CDR3 totals 16 residues. Germline V gives CDR1 MGHDK, CDR2 SYGVNS. In DNA form, the CDR3 reads TGTGCCAGCAGTGACCCCCGGGAGGGGGTGGGCTATGGCTACACCTTC. It yields the protein CASSDPREGVGYGYTF.